Presented here are 11 T cell receptor beta chains from one specimen sequenced in a study of PD-1 blockade in classical Hodgkin lymphoma. Profiling relied on immunoSEQ multiplex PCR, and the TCRdb table lists in-frame clones only, not all of them. Of some 96,000 clones detected, 81% appear once; the ten largest clones hold 16%. Every single patient, without exception, relapsed after autologous stem cell transplantation, and brentuximab vedotin exposure varied. The sample in question was peripheral blood mononuclear cells (PBMCs), obtained before the second cycle of nivolumab. The source is a human donor with classical Hodgkin lymphoma.

To note about this clone: Distinct nucleotide sequences in the sample also encode this CDR3. This chain links TRBV6-1 with TRBJ1-2; 7 nucleotides line up with TRBD1. The J segment lost 4 bases and the V segment lost 3 bases, leaving 2 bases of the junction unmatched. The CDR3 consists of 13 residues. Germline loops: CDR1 MNHNS, CDR2 SASEGT. The chain's CDR3 is CASSDAGGYGYTF. CDR3 nucleotide sequence: TGTGCCAGCAGTGACGCAGGGGGCTATGGCTACACCTTC.

The chain carries TRBV9 and TRBJ2-3; D is unclear. The CDR3 sequence is 11 residues long. V lost 5 bases and J lost 2, with 3 bases in between. CDR1 SGDLS and CDR2 YYNGEE come from the germline V gene. The CDR3 reads CASRITDTQYF. As DNA, the CDR3 is TGTGCCAGCAGGATCACAGATACGCAGTATTTT.

Of note for this clone: At one boundary the junction diverges from the germline segment, which might be a read error. The chain combines TRBV27 with TRBJ2-2, with D hard to call. The CDR3 contains 13 residues. Germline values: CDR1 MNHEY, CDR2 SMNVEV (reference sequence). The CDR3, as DNA: TGTGCCAGCAGTTTATCGAACCCCGGGGAGCTGTTTTTT. This translates into CASSLSNPGELFF.

The chain has TRBV21-1 and TRBJ1-3; TRBD1, the table's D call, was not compared with the DNA. TRBV21-1 is noted as a pseudogene. The CDR3 is made up of 16 amino acids. The CDR3 nucleotides read TGTGCCAGCAGCCCCCAGGGACATAACTCTGGAAACACCATATATTTT. Encoded protein: CASSPQGHNSGNTIYF.

The CDR3, as DNA: TGTGCCAGCAAGAGGGAGGTGGGCAATCAGCCCCAGCATTTT. This gives the protein CASKREVGNQPQHF. The chain is built from TRBV2 and TRBJ1-5; D gene uncertain. CDR1 is SNHLY, CDR2 FYNNEI, per germline. The V end was cut by 7 bases, the J end by 2 bases, with 12 bases between. CDR3 length equals 14 residues.

The chain carries TRBV2 and TRBJ2-3, with TRBD2 matching over 12 bases. J gave up 5 bases and V 6 bases, and 9 bases lay outside the gene matches. The germline gives CDR1 SNHLY, CDR2 FYNNEI. The CDR3 length is 16 residues. CDR3 DNA sequence: TGTGCCAGCAGCTTAACTAGCGGGAGGAATCTAGATACGCAGTATTTT. This codes for CASSLTSGRNLDTQYF. Full variable domain (outside the CDR3, taken from reference TRBV2 and TRBJ2-3): EPEVTQTPSHQVTQMGQEVILRCVPISNHLYFYWYRQILGQKVEFLVSFYNNEISEKSEIFDDQFSVERPDGSNFTLKIRSTKLEDSAMYFCASSLTSGRNLDTQYFGPGTRLTVL.

This sequence joins TRBV7-8 and TRBJ1-2, with 9 bases lining up with TRBD1. This CDR3 region has 15 residues. V shed 6 bases and J 5 bases; nucleotides not matched to a gene: 10. In germline, CDR1 is SGHVS, CDR2 FQNEAQ. CDR3 sequence: CASRSGTGLGYGYTF. The CDR3 DNA reads TGTGCCAGCAGGTCCGGGACAGGGCTCGGATATGGCTACACCTTC.

The chain links TRBV10-3 to TRBJ1-2; D remains unclear. The germline gives CDR1 ENHRY, CDR2 SYGVKD. Between the trimmed V and J ends, which lost 4 bases and 0 bases, there was a span of 9 bases. This CDR3 has 14 amino acids. Here the CDR3 reads CAISGSFTNYGYTF. The CDR3 nucleotides are TGTGCCATCAGTGGTAGCTTTACTAACTATGGCTACACCTTC.

The CDR3 nucleotides are TGTGCCAGCAGCTCGGTGGGACTAGCGGGAGGGGAGACCCAGTACTTC. Translated: CASSSVGLAGGETQYF. V usage is TRBV5-4 and J usage is TRBJ2-5; TRBD2 aligns across 16 bases. In germline, CDR1 is SGHNT, CDR2 YYREEE (reference sequence). V gave up 3 bases and J gave up 5 bases; unmatched junction bases: 4. This CDR3 region has 16 residues.

V is TRBV30 and J is TRBJ1-2; D gene uncertain. Germline V gene sequence: CDR1 GTSNPN, CDR2 SVGIG (reference sequence). The CDR3 loop spans 13 amino acids. Trimming removed 0 bases from V and 2 bases from J, with 7 bases in between. This CDR3 reads CAWSVGRNYGYTF. The CDR3 DNA is TGTGCCTGGAGTGTGGGCAGAAACTATGGCTACACCTTC.

The chain joins TRBV7-6 to TRBJ2-3, with D tentatively TRBD1 or TRBD2 (5 bases each). This CDR3 spans 15 amino acids. Trimming pared 5 bases from V and 6 bases from J, leaving 18 bases between. CDR1 is SGHVS, CDR2 FNYEAQ, per germline. The CDR3 spells CASSPGTDVNDTQYF. In nucleotides, the CDR3 is TGTGCCAGCAGCCCGGGGACCGACGTCAATGATACGCAGTATTTT. Looking up the rest from reference TRBV7-6 and TRBJ2-3 gives the full variable domain: GAGVSQSPRYKVTKRGQDVALRCDPISGHVSLYWYRQALGQGPEFLTYFNYEAQQDKSGLPNDRFSAERPEGSISTLTIQRTEQRDSAMYRCASSPGTDVNDTQYFGPGTRLTVL.